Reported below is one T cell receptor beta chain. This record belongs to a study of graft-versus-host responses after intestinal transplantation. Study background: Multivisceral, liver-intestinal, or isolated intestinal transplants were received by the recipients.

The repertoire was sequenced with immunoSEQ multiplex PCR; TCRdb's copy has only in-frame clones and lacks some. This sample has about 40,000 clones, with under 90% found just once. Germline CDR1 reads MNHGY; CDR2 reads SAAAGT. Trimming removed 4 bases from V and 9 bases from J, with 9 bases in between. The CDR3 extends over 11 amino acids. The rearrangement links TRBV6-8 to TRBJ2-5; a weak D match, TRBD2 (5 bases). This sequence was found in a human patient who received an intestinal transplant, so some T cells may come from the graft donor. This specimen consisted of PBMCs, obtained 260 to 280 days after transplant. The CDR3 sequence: CASSSSRAQYF. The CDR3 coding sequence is TGTGCCAGCAGTTCCTCGAGGGCCCAGTACTTC.